This T cell receptor beta chain emerged from a study of blood T cell repertoires in COVID-19. Profiling relied on immunoSEQ multiplex PCR, and the TCRdb table lists in-frame clones only, not all of them. The sample has 100,000 to 150,000 clones; 85% are singletons. Note on this clone: The sample carries other DNA sequences with the same CDR3.

Losses at the gene ends were 0 bases for V and 5 bases for J; bases not matched to a gene: 3. The germline V gene encodes CDR1 LGHNA and CDR2 YSLEER. The CDR3 sequence is 14 residues long. Sequences were obtained from peripheral blood. J is TRBJ1-2 and V is TRBV4-3, with TRBD1 matching over 7 bases. The TCR comes from an elderly man with active or convalescent COVID-19. CDR3 nucleotide sequence: TGCGCCAGCAGCCAAGAAGGGGGCGGGTATGGCTACACCTTC. It specifies CASSQEGGGYGYTF.